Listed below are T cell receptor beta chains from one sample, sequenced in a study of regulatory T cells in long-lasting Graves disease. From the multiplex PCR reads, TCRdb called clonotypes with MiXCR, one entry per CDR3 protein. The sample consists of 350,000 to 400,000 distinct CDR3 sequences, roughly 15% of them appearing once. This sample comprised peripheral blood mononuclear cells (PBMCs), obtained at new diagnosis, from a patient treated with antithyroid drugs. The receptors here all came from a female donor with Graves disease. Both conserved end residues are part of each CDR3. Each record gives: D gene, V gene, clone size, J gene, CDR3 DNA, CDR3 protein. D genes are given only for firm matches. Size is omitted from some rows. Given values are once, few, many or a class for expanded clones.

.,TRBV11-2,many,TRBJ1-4,TGTGCCAGCAGCTTAGACGGCAGGGCCCTTAATGAAAAACTGTTTTTT,CASSLDGRALNEKLFF
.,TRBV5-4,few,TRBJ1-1,TGTGCCAGCAGATGGGGGGGCGATAACACTGAAGCTTTCTTT,CASRWGGDNTEAFF
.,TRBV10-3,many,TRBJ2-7,TGTGCCATCAATCAGGGGCAGGACGAGCAGTACTTC,CAINQGQDEQYF
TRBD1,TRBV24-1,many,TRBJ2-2,TGTGCCACCAGTGATTCACAGGGGATGGACACCGGGGAGCTGTTTTTT,CATSDSQGMDTGELFF
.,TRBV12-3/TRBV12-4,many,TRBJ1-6,TGTGCCAGCAGTTTTCAGGGAGGGGGATCACCCCTCCACTTT,CASSFQGGGSPLHF
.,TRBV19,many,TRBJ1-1,TGTGCCAGTAGTACTCCGGGACAGAACACTGAAGCTTTCTTT,CASSTPGQNTEAFF
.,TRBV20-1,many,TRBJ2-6,TGCAGTGCTAGGGAGTCCGGGCAGGGCCCTGGGGCCAACGTCCTGACTTTC,CSARESGQGPGANVLTF
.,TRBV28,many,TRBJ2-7,TGTGCCAGCAGCCCCTTGGGTCTACAATCCTACGAGCAGTACTTC,CASSPLGLQSYEQYF
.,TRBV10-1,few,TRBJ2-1,TGCGCCAGCAGTGAGTCGACGAATTCGGCGCAGTTCTTC,CASSESTNSAQFF
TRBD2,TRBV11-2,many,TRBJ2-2,TGTGCCAGCAGCTTACCCCAGCGGGGGGCTTTCCCTGAGGAGCTGTTTTTT,CASSLPQRGAFPEELFF
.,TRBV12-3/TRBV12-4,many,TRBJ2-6,TGTGCCAGCAGTGCGCTACAGGGAAGGGCCAACGTCCTGACTTTC,CASSALQGRANVLTF
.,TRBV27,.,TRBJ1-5,TGTGCCAGCCGAAAGTTTCGATTGGGTGGGAAGAGGACGGGATATAGCAATCAGCCCCAGCATTTT,CASRKFRLGGKRTGYSNQPQHF
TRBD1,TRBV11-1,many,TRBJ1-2,TGTGCCAGCAGCACCGGATCGACAGGGGCCTATGGCTACACCTTC,CASSTGSTGAYGYTF
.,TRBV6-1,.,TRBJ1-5,TGTGCCAGCGAGGCGGGAACTCAGCCCCAGCATTTT,CASEAGTQPQHF
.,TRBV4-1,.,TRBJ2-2,TGCGCCAGCAGCCGCCTACTAGGTTCGGACAGCGGGGAGCTGTTTTTT,CASSRLLGSDSGELFF
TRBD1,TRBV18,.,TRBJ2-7,TGTGCCAGCTCTCCCCAGAAGACAGGGGGCTCCTACGAGCAGTACTTC,CASSPQKTGGSYEQYF
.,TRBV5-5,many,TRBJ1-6,TGTGCCAGCACCTCGAGTCCGCCGCGTCTAAGAGGGAATTCACCCCTCCACTTT,CASTSSPPRLRGNSPLHF
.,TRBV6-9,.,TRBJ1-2,TGTGCCAGCAGTTATTATGGACAATCCTATGGCTACACCTTC,CASSYYGQSYGYTF
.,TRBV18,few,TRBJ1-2,TGTGCCAGCTCACCACGGGAGGTTTACTATGGCTACACCTTC,CASSPREVYYGYTF
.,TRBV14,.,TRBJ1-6,TGTGCCAGCAGCCAAGAACTCCTTCCGAATTCACCCCTCCACTTT,CASSQELLPNSPLHF
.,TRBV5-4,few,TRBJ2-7,TGTGCCAGCAGCTTTCCCGGAAGAAGGGCCTACGAGCAGTACTTC,CASSFPGRRAYEQYF
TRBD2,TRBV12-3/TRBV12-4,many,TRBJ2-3,TGTGCCAGCAGTTTTTTAGCGGGGGACAACACAGATACGCAGTATTTT,CASSFLAGDNTDTQYF
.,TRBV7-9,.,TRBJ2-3,TGTGCCAGCAGCTTTTACGTCGGCAGGGAGACAGATACGCAGTATTTT,CASSFYVGRETDTQYF
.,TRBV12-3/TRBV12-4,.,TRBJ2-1,TGTGCCAGCAGCCGAGACTGGAAAGAGCAGTTCTTC,CASSRDWKEQFF
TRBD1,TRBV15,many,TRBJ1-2,TGTGCCACCAACTCGGACAGGGCCGGAGGCTACACCTTC,CATNSDRAGGYTF
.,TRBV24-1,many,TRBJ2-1,TGTGCCACCAGTGAGACTCGGGACGCGAAGGGGAACGAAAATGAGCAGTTCTTC,CATSETRDAKGNENEQFF
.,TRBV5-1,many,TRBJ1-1,TGCGCCAGCAGCACAATAGCAGGGGATTGGACTGAAGCTTTCTTT,CASSTIAGDWTEAFF
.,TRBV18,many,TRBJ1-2,TGTGCCAGCTCACCACGGACCCTGGGCTACACCTTC,CASSPRTLGYTF
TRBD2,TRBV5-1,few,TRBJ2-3,TGCGCCAGCAGCACCGATCGGGGAGGGTCCACAGATACGCAGTATTTT,CASSTDRGGSTDTQYF
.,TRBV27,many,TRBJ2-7,TGTGCCAGCAGTATAGCTGAGGGCTCCTACGAGCAGTACTTC,CASSIAEGSYEQYF
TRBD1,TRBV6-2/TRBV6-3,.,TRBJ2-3,TGTGCCACCACAGGGGAGGATACGCAGTATTTT,CATTGEDTQYF
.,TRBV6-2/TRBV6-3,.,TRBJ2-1,TGTGCCAGCAGCTGGACCGCTTTAGGGGTAAATGAGCAGTTCTTC,CASSWTALGVNEQFF
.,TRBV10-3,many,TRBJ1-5,TGTGCCATCAGTGAGTCGGGGGCTAACGATCAGCCCCAGCATTTT,CAISESGANDQPQHF
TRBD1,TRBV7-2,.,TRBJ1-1,TGTGCCAGCAGCCAAGACGTATTATGGCACCAGGGGGACCCCAACCAAACTGAAGCTTTCTTT,CASSQDVLWHQGDPNQTEAFF
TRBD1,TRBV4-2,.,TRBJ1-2,TGTGCCAGCAGCCACCCCCTGACAGGGAACTATGGCTACACCTTC,CASSHPLTGNYGYTF
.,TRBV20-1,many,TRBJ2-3,TGCAGTGCTAGAAGAGCTGTAGGAGGGGTAGATACGCAGTATTTT,CSARRAVGGVDTQYF
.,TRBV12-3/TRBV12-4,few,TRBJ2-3,TGTGCCAGCAGTTTATTAAGGGGTCAGCCCCAGTATTTT,CASSLLRGQPQYF
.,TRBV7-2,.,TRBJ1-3,TGTGCCAGCAGCCGCAGTGGGGGCGGGAACACCATATATTTT,CASSRSGGGNTIYF
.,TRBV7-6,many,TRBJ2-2,TGTGCCAGCAGCTTAGCGTCAAGGACGCCGAGCACCGGGGAGCTGTTTTTT,CASSLASRTPSTGELFF
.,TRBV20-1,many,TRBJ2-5,TGCAGTGCTGATCCAGGGTCTGGAGAGACCCAGTACTTC,CSADPGSGETQYF
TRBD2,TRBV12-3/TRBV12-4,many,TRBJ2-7,TGTGCCAGCAGCCGGACTAGCGGGGGGACCTACGAGCAGTACTTC,CASSRTSGGTYEQYF
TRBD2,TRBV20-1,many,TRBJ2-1,TGCAGTGCTTCAAAGACTAGCGGGGGCTACAATGAGCAGTTCTTC,CSASKTSGGYNEQFF
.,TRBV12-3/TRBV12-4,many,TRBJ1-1,TGTGCCAGCAGTACCTATCTGAGGACAGCCGAGAACACTGAAGCTTTCTTT,CASSTYLRTAENTEAFF
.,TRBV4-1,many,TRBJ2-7,TGCGCCAGCAGCCAAGACCCCCCCGGGGCCCCCTACGAGCAGTACTTC,CASSQDPPGAPYEQYF
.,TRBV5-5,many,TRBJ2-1,TGTGCCAGCAGCTTATACCCGTCCTCCTACAATGAGCAGTTCTTC,CASSLYPSSYNEQFF
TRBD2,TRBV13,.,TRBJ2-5,TGTGCCAGCAGGTTGCCCGCGACTAGCGGGAGGCCTCAAGAGACCCAGTACTTC,CASRLPATSGRPQETQYF
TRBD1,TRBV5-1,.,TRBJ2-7,TGCGCCAGCAGCCGACGGACAGGCTCCTGCGAGCAGTACTTC,CASSRRTGSCEQYF
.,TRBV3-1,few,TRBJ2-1,TGTGCCAGCAGCCAAGGCTTTAGCTACAATGAGCAGTTCTTC,CASSQGFSYNEQFF
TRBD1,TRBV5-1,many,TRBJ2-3,TGCGCCAGCAGCTCCCGGACAGGGGATACGCAGTATTTT,CASSSRTGDTQYF
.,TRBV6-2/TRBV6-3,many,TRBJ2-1,TGTGCCAGCAGGGACCCCAATGAGCAGTTCTTC,CASRDPNEQFF
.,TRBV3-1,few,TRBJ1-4,TGTGCCAGCAGCCAAGGGTTGGAAAAGCGGAATGAAAAACTGTTTTTT,CASSQGLEKRNEKLFF
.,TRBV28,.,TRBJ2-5,TGTGCCAGCAGGGTACGAGGGGCCCAGTACTTC,CASRVRGAQYF
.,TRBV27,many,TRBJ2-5,TGTGCCAGCAGTTCCAGGGGACCGTACGAGACCCAGTACTTC,CASSSRGPYETQYF
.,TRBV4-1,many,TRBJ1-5,TGCGCCAGCAGCCAAGAGATCAGGGGCAATCAGCCCCAGCATTTT,CASSQEIRGNQPQHF